This T cell receptor (beta chain) appears in the sequencing data of a study of T-cell reconstitution after alpha-beta-depleted transplantation in children. Points from the study as a whole: Reportedly, alpha-beta T cells present about two months post-transplant originated from several hundred expanded clones of graft origin. Newly generated T cells supplied most T-cell counts and diversity one year post-transplant.

This clonotype was observed at least ten times. The antigen remains unidentified. Unique molecular identifiers were used in preparing the TCRbeta library. Using its own MiXCR run on the PCR reads, TCRdb lists one record per CDR3 protein. The repertoire holds some 300,000 distinct CDR3 sequences, with 7.5% to 9% as singletons. The germline V gene has CDR1 SGHAT and CDR2 FQDESV (reference sequence). The CDR3 sequence is 18 residues long. J lost 3 bases, V lost 4 bases, and 15 bases had no gene match. This sequence was found in a female patient between 2 and 15 years old who had a stem cell transplant for Fanconi anemia, so the T cells may come from the graft donor. The V call is TRBV11-1, the J call TRBJ2-7; 10 bases agree with TRBD1. This specimen was peripheral blood, taken 360 days after TCRalphabeta/CD19-depleted stem cell transplant. The CDR3 DNA reads as TGTGCCAGCAGCTCGCCGGGACAGAAGGGACAGGGGTACTACGAGCAGTACTTC. Protein: CASSSPGQKGQGYYEQYF.